These T cell receptor beta chains were read from a single sample in a study of cytomegalovirus exposure and HLA in healthy donors. Method: immunoSEQ multiplex PCR; TCRdb's copy keeps in-frame clones and lacks some. Of 95,000 to 150,000 clones in the sample, approximately 80% are singletons; the top ten hold about 2.6%. Sequencing was carried out using PBMCs. These receptors all stem from a middle-aged woman in good health and CMV-seropositive. The conserved cysteine and the conserved F or W are not part of the CDR3 here. The D gene is left open where the match is weak.

V gene	J gene	D gene	CDR3 protein
TRBV5-1	TRBJ2-1	-	ASSFGRGAREQF
TRBV5-4	TRBJ2-1	TRBD2	ASSLASGSYNEQF
TRBV6-6	TRBJ1-2	-	ASVTGGANYGYT
TRBV5-6	TRBJ2-7	TRBD1	ASSPAGTGPYEQY
TRBV7-9	TRBJ2-7	TRBD2	ASRDSGSNYEQY
TRBV2	TRBJ2-7	TRBD2	ASSLQRGTYEQY
TRBV29-1	TRBJ1-2	-	SYHRARGYT
TRBV7-9	TRBJ2-7	TRBD2	ASSRTSGSGYEQY
TRBV7-2	TRBJ2-3	-	ASSLSGHQTLDTQY
TRBV10-3	TRBJ2-2	TRBD2	AISRLATNTGELF
TRBV5-1	TRBJ2-3	-	ASSLGAGRITDTQY
TRBV2	TRBJ1-5	-	ASSVNVGYNQPQH
TRBV6-5	TRBJ1-1	-	ASSTPGREMTEAF
TRBV7-9	TRBJ1-3	TRBD1	ASSLAGTGSGNTIY
TRBV19	TRBJ2-5	-	ASSIDKTAPETQY
TRBV4-1	TRBJ1-2	TRBD1	ASSQRDSHLNYGYT
TRBV5-1	TRBJ2-5	-	ASSFGQRGETQY
TRBV5-1	TRBJ2-7	TRBD2	ASAIAGGPDEQY
TRBV6-5	TRBJ1-1	-	ASSYSGSKRTEAF
TRBV5-1	TRBJ2-7	-	ASRNDWRGPGQY
TRBV30	TRBJ2-7	TRBD1	AWSARGLEQY
TRBV7-3	TRBJ2-7	-	ASRGGPSSYEQY
TRBV7-6	TRBJ1-3	-	ASSPSLRSGNTIY
TRBV6-1	TRBJ1-5	-	ASSDTFGQPQH
TRBV9	TRBJ1-1	TRBD1	ASSAGQGALTEAF
TRBV5-4	TRBJ2-7	TRBD1	ASSLPGQNSYEQY
TRBV27	TRBJ1-4	TRBD1	ASKGQINEKLF
TRBV27	TRBJ2-7	TRBD1	ASSYSTGAYEQY
TRBV5-5	TRBJ1-6	TRBD1	ASSFGDRDNSPLH
TRBV14	TRBJ2-4	-	ASSQGVLDIQY
TRBV4-2	TRBJ2-3	TRBD2	ASSPLLAGSSTDTQY
TRBV4-2	TRBJ2-1	-	ASSQQLEPLYNEQF
TRBV6-4	TRBJ1-2	TRBD1	ASSDSTGGNYGYT
TRBV7-2	TRBJ1-2	TRBD1	ASSLDGTGVYGYT
TRBV25-1	-	TRBD2	ASSNSGVTYEQY
TRBV19	TRBJ1-1	-	ASSIQQGTEAF
TRBV6-5	TRBJ1-1	-	ASSGLRGAF
TRBV19	TRBJ2-4	TRBD1	ASKARDRVQNIQY
TRBV2	TRBJ2-7	TRBD1	ASTSQGAAYEQY
TRBV29-1	TRBJ1-3	-	SVEGREAGNTIY